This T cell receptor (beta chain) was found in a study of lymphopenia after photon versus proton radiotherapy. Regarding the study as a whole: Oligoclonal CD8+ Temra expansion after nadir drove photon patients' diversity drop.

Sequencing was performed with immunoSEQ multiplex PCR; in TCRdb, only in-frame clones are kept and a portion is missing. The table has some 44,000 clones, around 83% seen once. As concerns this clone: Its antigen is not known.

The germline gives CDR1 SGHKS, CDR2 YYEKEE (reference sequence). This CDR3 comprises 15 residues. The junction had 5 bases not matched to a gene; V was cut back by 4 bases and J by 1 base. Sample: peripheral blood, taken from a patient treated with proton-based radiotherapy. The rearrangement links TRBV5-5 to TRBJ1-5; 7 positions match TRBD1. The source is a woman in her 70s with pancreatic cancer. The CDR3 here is CASSQGERSNQPQHF. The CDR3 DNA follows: TGTGCCAGCAGCCAGGGGGAGAGGAGCAATCAGCCCCAGCATTTT.